The next 16 T cell receptor beta chains were all read from a single sample in a study of chemoradiotherapy in HPV16-positive cancers. The repertoire was sequenced with immunoSEQ multiplex PCR; TCRdb's copy has only in-frame clones and lacks some. The sample yields 22,000 or so clones, approximately 90% seen once. The material was blood, obtained from a patient who underwent chemoradiotherapy. These TCRs come from a human donor with HPV-associated anogenital cancer.

The CDR3 is CASSLDYEQYF. CDR3 sequence (DNA): TGTGCCAGCAGCTTAGACTACGAGCAGTACTTC. The gene calls are TRBV7-8 and TRBJ2-7; D gene uncertain. V lost 1 base and J 3 bases, leaving 1 base between the germline ends. This CDR3 region has 11 residues. Germline assignment: CDR1 SGHVS and CDR2 FQNEAQ.

The table lists this clone with a count of one. The CDR3 bases are TGTGCCAGCAGCTTACCTGGACAGGGTCGCGAAAAACTGTTTTTT. As protein: CASSLPGQGREKLFF. V is TRBV7-9 and J is TRBJ1-4, with 8 bases fitting TRBD1. Germline V gene data show CDR1 as SEHNR and CDR2 as FQNEAQ (reference sequence). The CDR3 runs 15 residues. V shed 2 bases, J shed 8 bases, and the junction held 7 bases outside the gene matches.

This clone was found once. This sequence joins TRBV7-9 and TRBJ2-1; the D is unclear. V was pared by 4 bases and J by 0 bases, with 4 bases between. CDR1 and CDR2 from the germline V gene are SEHNR and FQNEAQ (reference sequence). CDR3 length: 13 residues. The CDR3 reads CASSWVSYNEQFF. Here the CDR3 DNA reads TGTGCCAGCAGCTGGGTCTCCTACAATGAGCAGTTCTTC.

This clone was found once. J is TRBJ2-5 and V is TRBV5-1; D is possibly TRBD2 (7 bases). Trimming removed 3 bases at V and 5 bases at J, with 17 bases between. The CDR3 consists of 15 residues. Germline V lookup: CDR1 SGHRS, CDR2 YFSETQ. The CDR3 nucleotides are TGCGCCAGCAGCTACGCGGGGGCCCCCCGGGAGACCCAGTACTTC. Protein sequence: CASSYAGAPRETQYF.

The chain combines TRBV2 with TRBJ1-1; D remains ambiguous. Germline loops: CDR1 SNHLY, CDR2 FYNNEI. The ends were cut back, 5 bases at V and 3 bases at J, with 7 bases in the middle. The CDR3 extends over 12 amino acids. CDR3 nucleotide sequence: TGTGCCAGCAGTAGACGTTACACTGAAGCTTTCTTT. It yields the protein CASSRRYTEAFF. The full variable domain, in which reference TRBV2 and TRBJ1-1 provide the parts outside the CDR3, is EPEVTQTPSHQVTQMGQEVILRCVPISNHLYFYWYRQILGQKVEFLVSFYNNEISEKSEIFDDQFSVERPDGSNFTLKIRSTKLEDSAMYFCASSRRYTEAFFGQGTRLTVV.

CDR3 sequence (DNA): TGTGCCAGCAGTGAAGTAGAGACAGACCGGTACGAGCAGTACTTC. Amino acid sequence: CASSEVETDRYEQYF. J is TRBJ2-7 and V is TRBV6-1; D might be TRBD1 (5 bases). The CDR3 has 15 residues. Trimming shortened V by 1 base and J by 4 bases, and 14 bases separated the two germline ends. The germline V gene has CDR1 MNHNS and CDR2 SASEGT.

This rearrangement joins TRBV18 to TRBJ1-3; no clear D. Per the germline V gene, CDR1 is KGHSH and CDR2 is LQKENI. This CDR3 comprises 17 residues. The V and J ends lost 3 bases and 1 base respectively, with 16 bases between them. As DNA, the CDR3 is TGTGCCAGCTCACCCTACGTTCAGGAAGGGTCTGGAAACACCATATATTTT. Residues: CASSPYVQEGSGNTIYF.

The V gene is TRBV25-1, the J gene TRBJ1-5; D remains ambiguous. Germline-derived CDR1 and CDR2 are MGHDK and SYGVNS. This CDR3 region has 11 residues. V was cut by 6 bases and J by 9 bases, with 9 bases left in between. In DNA form, the CDR3 reads TGTGCCAGCAGGGCCCAAGGGCCCCAGCATTTT. Translated: CASRAQGPQHF.

This clone was seen once. The V and J genes are TRBV7-3 and TRBJ2-2; TRBD2 agrees at 7 bases. Germline CDR1 reads SGHTA; CDR2 reads FQGTGA. The junction had 8 bases not matched to a gene; V was cut back by 6 bases and J by 7 bases. The CDR3 is made up of 14 amino acids. As DNA, the CDR3 is TGTGCCAGCAGGAGGCTAGCGGTGGGCGGGGAGCTGTTTTTT. Residues: CASRRLAVGGELFF.

The chain uses TRBV9 and TRBJ1-1; D might be TRBD1 (6 bases). V lost 3 bases to trimming and J lost 0 bases, with 12 bases between them. The CDR3 has 15 amino acids. CDR1 is SGDLS, CDR2 YYNGEE, per germline. Written as DNA, the CDR3 is TGTGCCAGCAGCGAGAAAGGGGGGGTGAACACTGAAGCTTTCTTT. It codes for CASSEKGGVNTEAFF.

V and J are TRBV2 and TRBJ2-7; possibly TRBD1 for D (5 bases). This CDR3 has 16 residues. Germline-derived CDR1 and CDR2 are SNHLY and FYNNEI. Trimming removed 1 base from V and 7 bases from J, with 20 bases in between. The CDR3, as DNA: TGTGCCAGCAGTGAAGGCACAGGTGGAGTTTTGTGGGAGCAGTACTTC. This gives the protein CASSEGTGGVLWEQYF.

This sequence joins TRBV19 and TRBJ1-5; D remains ambiguous. Trimming stripped 3 bases from V and 6 bases from J, with 18 bases between. This CDR3 comprises 16 residues. Germline lookup yields CDR1 LNHDA and CDR2 SQIVND (reference sequence). The CDR3 loop is CASSIPPSQAFQPQHF. In DNA, the CDR3 is TGTGCCAGTAGTATCCCCCCCTCGCAGGCTTTTCAGCCCCAGCATTTT.

The J gene is TRBJ1-1, the V gene TRBV5-1, with D hard to call. Germline V gene lookup returns CDR1 SGHRS and CDR2 YFSETQ. V was cut by 0 bases and J by 0 bases, with 3 bases left in between. This CDR3 is built from 13 residues. The CDR3 DNA reads TGCGCCAGCAGCTTGGAGGTGAACACTGAAGCTTTCTTT. This gives the protein CASSLEVNTEAFF.

In DNA, the CDR3 is TGTGCCAGCAGCGACCGGACTAGCGGGGACTTCCAAGAGACCCAGTACTTC. The encoded protein is CASSDRTSGDFQETQYF. The chain uses TRBV9 and TRBJ2-5, with 12 bases lining up with TRBD2. CDR3 length: 17 amino acids. The V and J ends lost 3 bases and 1 base, in that order; junction bases with no gene match: 7. Germline V gene sequence: CDR1 SGDLS, CDR2 YYNGEE.

The V and J genes are TRBV30 and TRBJ2-1, with D possibly TRBD2 on 7 matching bases. Trimming pared 5 bases from V and 7 bases from J, leaving 12 bases between. The CDR3 is made up of 12 amino acids. Per the germline V gene, CDR1 is GTSNPN and CDR2 is SVGIG (reference sequence). The CDR3 sequence: CAWAGGRNEQFF. As DNA, the CDR3 is TGTGCCTGGGCCGGGGGGCGGAATGAGCAGTTCTTC.

In regard to this clone: This sample also contains other DNA sequences that code for the same CDR3. The gene calls are TRBV7-9 and TRBJ2-5; D ambiguous. CDR1 and CDR2 (germline): SEHNR, FQNEAQ (reference sequence). The CDR3 has 13 residues. Trimming removed 1 base from V and 3 bases from J, with 6 bases in between. CDR3 loop: CASSLVTEETQYF. The CDR3 nucleotides read TGTGCCAGCAGCTTAGTCACAGAAGAGACCCAGTACTTC.